The rows below give T cell receptor beta chains drawn from one sample of a study of blood T cell repertoires in COVID-19. Sequencing was performed with immunoSEQ multiplex PCR; in TCRdb, only in-frame clones are kept and a portion is missing. Of roughly 27,000 clones listed, around nine tenths are singletons. Sequencing was performed on peripheral blood. These receptors all stem from a human donor in a cohort sampled during active COVID-19. Each CDR3 is given with its conserved first and last residue. The D gene is left open where the match is weak. Clone size, where shown, is once, few, many, or a class for clones that have expanded.

.	TRBV7-8	TRBJ1-5	.	TGTGCCAGCAGCTTAGCGCCGGGCAATCAGCCCCAGCATTTT	CASSLAPGNQPQHF
.	TRBV7-6	TRBJ2-1	TRBD2	TGTGCCAGCAGCCAGAAGACTAGCGGGGCCTACAATGAGCAGTTCTTC	CASSQKTSGAYNEQFF
.	TRBV7-9	TRBJ1-1	.	TGTGCCAGCAGCCCGGGGACACCCCGGGGGAACACTGAAGCTTTCTTT	CASSPGTPRGNTEAFF
.	TRBV7-8	TRBJ2-2	.	TGTGCCAGCAGCTCCCCCGGGGGAAACACCGGGGAGCTGTTTTTT	CASSSPGGNTGELFF
.	TRBV5-1	TRBJ2-5	TRBD1	TGCGCCAGCAGCCTTACCGGGACAGGGGGCGAGATGCGAGAGACCCAGTACTTC	CASSLTGTGGEMRETQYF
medium-sized	TRBV6-5	TRBJ1-1	.	TGTGCCAGCAGTAGCTTGGGCCTGAACACTGAAGCTTTCTTT	CASSSLGLNTEAFF
once	TRBV9	TRBJ2-5	.	TGTGCCAGCAGCGTAGTTCAGGAGACCCAGTACTTC	CASSVVQETQYF
.	TRBV5-1	TRBJ2-1	TRBD2	TGCGCCAGCAGCGGCGGGACTAGCGGGGGGGCCCGGGACAATGAGCAGTTCTTC	CASSGGTSGGARDNEQFF
.	TRBV19	TRBJ1-5	TRBD1	TGTGCCACAAGGGGGACAGTTTACCAGCCCCAGCATTTT	CATRGTVYQPQHF
.	TRBV7-8	TRBJ1-4	.	TGTGCCAGCAGCTTTGAGGGGACTAGGGATGAAAAACTGTTTTTT	CASSFEGTRDEKLFF
.	TRBV6-2/TRBV6-3	TRBJ2-3	TRBD2	TGTGCCAGCAGTACGGGACTAGCGGGGGCCGGAGGGGATACGCAGTATTTT	CASSTGLAGAGGDTQYF
.	TRBV18	TRBJ1-4	.	TGTGCCAGCTCACCAGTCGACAGAACTGAAAAACTGTTTTTT	CASSPVDRTEKLFF
few	TRBV5-1	TRBJ1-1	.	TGCGCCAGCAGCTCTACAGGGTTTGGCACTGAAGCTTTCTTT	CASSSTGFGTEAFF
.	TRBV14	TRBJ1-4	.	TGTGCCAGCAGCCAAGGGGGCTTCGGTGAAAAACTGTTTTTT	CASSQGGFGEKLFF
.	TRBV30	TRBJ1-4	.	TGTGCCTGGAGTGCAGACTCCAATGAAAAACTGTTTTTT	CAWSADSNEKLFF
.	TRBV7-3	TRBJ2-3	TRBD2	TGTGCCAGCAGCCCTAGCGGGGGGAAAGATACGCAGTATTTT	CASSPSGGKDTQYF
once	TRBV4-1	TRBJ1-4	.	TGCGCCAGCAGCCAGTCCGGGACAATAGATGAAAAACTGTTTTTT	CASSQSGTIDEKLFF
.	TRBV18	TRBJ1-2	TRBD1	TGTGCCAGCTCACACGGGACAGGGAGCTCTAACTATGGCTACACCTTC	CASSHGTGSSNYGYTF
once	TRBV9	TRBJ2-1	.	TGTGCCAGCAGCGTGGCGGATTCCCTCAATGAGCAGTTCTTC	CASSVADSLNEQFF
.	TRBV18	TRBJ2-1	TRBD1	TGTGCCAGCTCACCACGGGACAGGGACAATGAGCAGTTCTTC	CASSPRDRDNEQFF
once	TRBV27	TRBJ2-1	.	TGTGCCAGCAGTTTATTGGGGGGACATGAGCAGTTCTTC	CASSLLGGHEQFF
.	TRBV7-9	TRBJ2-3	TRBD2	TGTGCCAGCAGTCCAGCGGTCGCGGGGGGGCGAGATACGCAGTATTTT	CASSPAVAGGRDTQYF
once	TRBV7-8	TRBJ1-1	TRBD1	TGTGCCAGCAGCTCTCATTATAAAACAGGGGGCGCCCCGGACACTGAAGCTTTCTTT	CASSSHYKTGGAPDTEAFF
.	TRBV6-2/TRBV6-3	TRBJ2-2	TRBD2	TGTGCCAGCAGTAGCGGGGGTATTACCGGGGAGCTGTTTTTT	CASSSGGITGELFF
.	TRBV29-1	TRBJ2-1	.	TGCAGCTCATGGTGGCCAGCGGAGCACAATGAGCAGTTCTTC	CSSWWPAEHNEQFF
.	TRBV28	TRBJ2-7	TRBD1	TGTGCCACCACCCAACCGGGACAGGGGGACGGTGAGCAGTACTTC	CATTQPGQGDGEQYF
.	TRBV19	TRBJ2-6	TRBD1	TGTGCCAGTAGTATAGATCCGGCTTCGGGACAGCTTTCTTCTGGGGCCAACGTCCTGACTTTC	CASSIDPASGQLSSGANVLTF
few	TRBV4-2	TRBJ1-6	TRBD1	TGTGCCAGCAGCCAACCTGGAACAGGGGGCCTCTTAAATTCACCCCTCCACTTT	CASSQPGTGGLLNSPLHF
.	TRBV6-2/TRBV6-3	TRBJ2-1	TRBD2	TGTGCCAGCAGTTACCCCTCTAGCGGGGTCTCCTACAATGAGCAGTTCTTC	CASSYPSSGVSYNEQFF
.	TRBV10-1	TRBJ2-7	.	TGCGCCAGCAGTGAGTCGTCGGTAGGGAGCAAGCAGTACTTC	CASSESSVGSKQYF
.	TRBV7-2	TRBJ2-1	TRBD2	TGTGCCAGCAGCTTGGGGTGGAGCGGGGGGAGTGAGCAGTTCTTC	CASSLGWSGGSEQFF
.	TRBV7-9	TRBJ2-2	.	TGTGCCAGCAGCCACCCTGGGGCGGCTGTGGGCACCGGGGAGCTGTTTTTT	CASSHPGAAVGTGELFF
.	TRBV7-9	TRBJ1-2	TRBD1	TGTGCCAGCTCAGCTTGGTTAGCAGGGGGCGAGTTCGGCTACACCTTC	CASSAWLAGGEFGYTF
.	TRBV13	TRBJ1-4	TRBD1	TGTGCCAGCAGCGCGAGGGGGACAGGGGGCTTCTCTAATGAAAAACTGTTTTTT	CASSARGTGGFSNEKLFF
.	TRBV6-5	TRBJ2-5	.	TGTGCCAGCAGTCGAACCCCCCTAGGAGAGACCCAGTACTTC	CASSRTPLGETQYF
.	TRBV6-1	TRBJ1-1	.	TGTGCCAGCAGTGAAAGGGGAGGAACTGAAGCTTTCTTT	CASSERGGTEAFF
few	TRBV6-5	TRBJ2-7	TRBD2	TGTGCCAGCAGTTATGGGGCGGGGGGTTCCGAGCAGTACTTC	CASSYGAGGSEQYF
.	TRBV24-1	TRBJ1-2	TRBD1	TGTGCCACCAGTGAACCGGGACAGGGGGACTATGGCTACACCTTC	CATSEPGQGDYGYTF
.	TRBV5-1	TRBJ2-5	TRBD2	TGCGCCAGCAGCCTATCTAGCGGGGGGCTTCAAGAGACCCAGTACTTC	CASSLSSGGLQETQYF
.	TRBV7-6	TRBJ1-1	TRBD1	TGTGCCAGCAGCTTAGGTAAACAGGGGACTGAAGCTTTCTTT	CASSLGKQGTEAFF
once	TRBV28	TRBJ2-7	.	TGTGCCAGCAGTTCTCCCGACACCAGCAAAAGCTCCTACGAGCAGTACTTC	CASSSPDTSKSSYEQYF
.	TRBV12-3/TRBV12-4	TRBJ2-7	.	TGTGCCAGCAGTTTAGTCCAGGCCGAGCAGTACTTC	CASSLVQAEQYF
.	TRBV29-1	TRBJ1-2	.	TGCAGCGTTGTACCCCAAGACAGACTCCATTCCCCGTATGGCTACACCTTC	CSVVPQDRLHSPYGYTF
.	TRBV29-1	TRBJ2-2	TRBD2	TGCAGCGCCGGGGGGGGAGGGGGCACCGGGGAGCTGTTTTTT	CSAGGGGGTGELFF
.	TRBV6-5	TRBJ1-1	TRBD1	TGTGCCAGCAGTTTCGACAGGGATCCCCATAACACTGAAGCTTTCTTT	CASSFDRDPHNTEAFF
.	TRBV3-1/TRBV3-2	TRBJ2-5	TRBD1	TGTGCCAGCAGCCCCCTGGCGGGGACAGGGGAGCTTGAGACCCAGTACTTC	CASSPLAGTGELETQYF
.	TRBV19	TRBJ2-7	.	TGTGCCAGTGCGGCGGGACTCGCCCTCGGGGAGCAGTACTTC	CASAAGLALGEQYF
once	TRBV6-5	TRBJ1-6	.	TGTGCCAGCAGTTTAGTACAGGCACGATCACCCCTCCACTTT	CASSLVQARSPLHF
.	TRBV29-1	TRBJ1-1	.	TGCAGCGTTGAGCGAACTAACACTGAAGCTTTCTTT	CSVERTNTEAFF
once	TRBV19	TRBJ1-1	.	TGTGCCAGTAAACTGGTGCCCGGGGAAACTGAAGCTTTCTTT	CASKLVPGETEAFF